This T cell receptor beta chain was sequenced for a study of CD8 T cells in ankylosing spondylitis. Findings and limits, study-wide: Earlier studies detected some motif variants in reactive arthritis synovial fluid and blood. Disease-linked clones reportedly showed significant enrichment in matched ankylosing spondylitis synovial fluid. Apparently characteristic of ankylosing spondylitis blood was a TCR beta motif (roughly eight highly homologous variants).

Trimming left V 2 bases short and J 7 bases short, with 8 bases between. CDR3 length: 12 residues. Germline values: CDR1 KGHSH, CDR2 LQKENI. Molecular-barcoded quantitative 5'-RACE produced these TCR beta libraries. MiXCR was run by TCRdb on the 5' RACE reads, yielding one entry per CDR3 protein. The repertoire holds a few hundred thousand distinct CDR3 sequences, with under 25% as singletons. The sample holds a few counts of this clonotype. Its target is not known. The sequenced sample consisted of blood, either unsorted or a sorted T cell fraction (not recorded which). The receptor was isolated from a female donor with ankylosing spondylitis or in good health (not recorded which). J is TRBJ1-1 and V is TRBV18; TRBD1 might be the D (5 bases). The CDR3, as DNA: TGTGCCAGCTCACCAGGGGACGGTGAAGCTTTCTTT. As protein: CASSPGDGEAFF.